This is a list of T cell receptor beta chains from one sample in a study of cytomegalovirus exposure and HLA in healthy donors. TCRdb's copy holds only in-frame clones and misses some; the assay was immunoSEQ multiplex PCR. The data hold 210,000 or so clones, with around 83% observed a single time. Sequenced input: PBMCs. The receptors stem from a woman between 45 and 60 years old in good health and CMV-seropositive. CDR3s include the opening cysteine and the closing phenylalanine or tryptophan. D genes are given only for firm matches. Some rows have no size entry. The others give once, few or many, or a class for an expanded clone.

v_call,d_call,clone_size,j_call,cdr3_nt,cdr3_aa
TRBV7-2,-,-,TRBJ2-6,TGTGCCAGCAGCTTAGATTCGGGGGCTGGGGCCAACGTCCTGACTTTC,CASSLDSGAGANVLTF
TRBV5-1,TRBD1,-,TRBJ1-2,TGCGCCAGCAGCTTCGGACAGGGCGGCTATGGCTACACCTTC,CASSFGQGGYGYTF
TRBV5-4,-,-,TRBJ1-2,TGTGCCAGCAGTCCCTGGGGGGGAGCTAACTATGGCTACACCTTC,CASSPWGGANYGYTF
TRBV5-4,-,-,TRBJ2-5,TGTGCCAGCAGCTTGGTGGGCGCGGGCATGGGGGAGACCCAGTACTTC,CASSLVGAGMGETQYF
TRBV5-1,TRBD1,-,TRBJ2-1,TGCGCCAGCAGCTTGGTGACAGGGGGCTTGGATGAGCAGTTCTTC,CASSLVTGGLDEQFF
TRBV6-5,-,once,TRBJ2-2,TGTGCCAGCAGGAATCAGGGTACCGGGGAGCTGTTTTTT,CASRNQGTGELFF
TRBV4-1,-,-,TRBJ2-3,TGCGCCAGCAGCCAGTTGATTGGAGGACAGAGCTTTACAGATACGCAGTATTTT,CASSQLIGGQSFTDTQYF
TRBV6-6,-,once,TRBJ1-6,TGTGCCAGCAACGGGGGGGCAGGTTCACCCCTCCACTTT,CASNGGAGSPLHF
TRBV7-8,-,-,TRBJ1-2,TGTGCCAGCAGCCAAGGGTCCCCTGGGAGTGGCTACACCTTC,CASSQGSPGSGYTF
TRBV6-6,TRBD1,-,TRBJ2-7,TGTGCCAGCAGCTCCCGGACAGGTTACTCCTACGAGCAGTACTTC,CASSSRTGYSYEQYF
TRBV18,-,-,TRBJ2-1,TGTGCCAGCTCACCACGGGGCCTGGGGGAGCAGTTCTTC,CASSPRGLGEQFF
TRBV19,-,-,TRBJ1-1,TGTGCCAGTAGTTCCACAGGGTTGTCCACTGAAGCTTTCTTT,CASSSTGLSTEAFF
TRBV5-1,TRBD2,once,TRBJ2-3,TGCGCCAGCAGCGTGCAGGGACTAAGCACAGATACGCAGTATTTT,CASSVQGLSTDTQYF
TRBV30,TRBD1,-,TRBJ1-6,TGTGCCTGGAGCCGAGGCTTACAGGGGGCGAAATCACCCCTCCACTTT,CAWSRGLQGAKSPLHF
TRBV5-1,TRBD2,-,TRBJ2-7,TGCGCCAGCAGCCCCCGGACTAGCGGTTTCTCCTACGAGCAGTACTTC,CASSPRTSGFSYEQYF
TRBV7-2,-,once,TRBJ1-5,TGTGCCAGCAGTCCCGCGTATAGCAATCAGCCCCAGCATTTT,CASSPAYSNQPQHF
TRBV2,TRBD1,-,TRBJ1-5,TGTGCCAGCAAACATAACGGACAGGGTACTCAGCCCCAGCATTTT,CASKHNGQGTQPQHF
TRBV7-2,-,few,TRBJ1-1,TGTGCCAGCAGCTTAGGGGGACTGACAAACACTGAAGCTTTCTTT,CASSLGGLTNTEAFF
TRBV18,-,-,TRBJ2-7,TGTGCCAGCTCACCTCTAGCTTCCTACGAGCAGTACTTC,CASSPLASYEQYF
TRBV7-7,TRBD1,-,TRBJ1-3,TGTGCCAGCAGCCCGGGGACAGGGGGGAGCTCTGGAAACACCATATATTTT,CASSPGTGGSSGNTIYF
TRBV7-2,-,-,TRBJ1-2,TGTGCCAGCAGCTTATCCGCAGGGCTCTATGGCTACACCTTC,CASSLSAGLYGYTF
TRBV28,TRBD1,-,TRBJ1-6,TGTGCCAGCAGCCGCCACAGGGGGCCCTCACCCCTCCACTTT,CASSRHRGPSPLHF
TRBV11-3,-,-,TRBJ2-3,TGTGCCAGCAGCTTACGGCGGGGAGGCACAGATACGCAGTATTTT,CASSLRRGGTDTQYF
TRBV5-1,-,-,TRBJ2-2,TGCGCCAGCAGCTTGACGCGGGGCGAAGGCACCGGGGAGCTGTTTTTT,CASSLTRGEGTGELFF
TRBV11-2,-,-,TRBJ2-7,TGTGCCAGCAGCTTGTCTCTGAGCTCCTACGAGCAGTACTTC,CASSLSLSSYEQYF
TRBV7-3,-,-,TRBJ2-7,TGTGCCAGCAGCTTAACGTTGGGGAGCGAGCAGTACTTC,CASSLTLGSEQYF
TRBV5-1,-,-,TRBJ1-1,TGCGCCAGCAGCTTGGAGGGGGTTTTGGTCACTGAAGCTTTCTTT,CASSLEGVLVTEAFF
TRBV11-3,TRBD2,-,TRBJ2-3,TGTGCCAGCAGCCCGGGGGGGCCCCTGGATACGCAGTATTTT,CASSPGGPLDTQYF
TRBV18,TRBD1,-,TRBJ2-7,TGTGCCAGCTCACGAACCGGGACAGGGCTCATCTACGAGCAGTACTTC,CASSRTGTGLIYEQYF
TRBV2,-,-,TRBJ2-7,TGTGCCAGCAGGGGGACATTCGGGATCTACGAGCAGTACTTC,CASRGTFGIYEQYF
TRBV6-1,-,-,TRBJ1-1,TGTGCCAGCAGCCCGGGGTTTAGGACTGAAGCTTTCTTT,CASSPGFRTEAFF
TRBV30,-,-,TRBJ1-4,TGTGCCTGGAGTGGTTGGGAGGGTGAAAAACTGTTTTTT,CAWSGWEGEKLFF
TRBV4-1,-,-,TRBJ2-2,TGCGCCAGCAGCCAAGAGCCCTTCGCAGGAACCGGGGAGCTGTTTTTT,CASSQEPFAGTGELFF
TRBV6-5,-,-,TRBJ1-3,TGTGCCAGCAGACGACAGCCGAGCTCTGGAAACACCATATATTTT,CASRRQPSSGNTIYF
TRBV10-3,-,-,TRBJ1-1,TGTGCCGCGAAGATGAACACTGAAGCTTTCTTT,CAAKMNTEAFF
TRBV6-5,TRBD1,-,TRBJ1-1,TGTGCCAGCAGCCCCAGGGGGGACACTGAAGCTTTCTTT,CASSPRGDTEAFF
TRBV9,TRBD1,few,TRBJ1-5,TGTGCCAGCAGCGTAGATGGGACAGGGGGCAATCAGCCCCAGCATTTT,CASSVDGTGGNQPQHF
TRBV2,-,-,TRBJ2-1,TGTGCCAGCAGGGGCAGGGTATCCTACAATGAGCAGTTCTTC,CASRGRVSYNEQFF
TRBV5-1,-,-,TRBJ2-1,TGCGCCAGCAGCCTAATAGTAAACAATGAGCAGTTCTTC,CASSLIVNNEQFF
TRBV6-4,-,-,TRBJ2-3,TGTGCCAGCAGGGTTTCGACAGGATTGGCCGATACGCAGTATTTT,CASRVSTGLADTQYF
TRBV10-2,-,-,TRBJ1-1,TGCGCCAGCGGTGAATCACAGGGAGGGAGCACTGAAGCTTTCTTT,CASGESQGGSTEAFF
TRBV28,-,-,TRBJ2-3,TGTGCCAGCAGTTTAGGCAGGGGATTTAGCACAGATACGCAGTATTTT,CASSLGRGFSTDTQYF